Here is one T cell receptor (beta chain) with its context. The antigen is not known. The treatment denotes: approximately 10-day PBMC culture with coronavirus spike peptide pools or control peptides (ViraFEST assay). TCR sequencing followed the expansion of antigen-specific T cells with peptide pools in ViraFEST. The data are from a study of vaccination and CD4 T cells after COVID-19. Study in general: Fewer than ten convalescent cases were mild and one was severe, and all had been SARS-CoV-2 positive by nasal swab PCR. Cells received overlapping spike peptides from SARS-CoV-2, HCoV-NL63, HCoV-OC43 and HCoV-229E as stimulation. Study-level points and caveats: For convalescent patients, a median around 90% of reactive clones surfaced exclusively after vaccination.

Losses at the gene ends were 0 bases for V and 3 bases for J; bases not matched to a gene: 6. Germline CDR1 and CDR2: LNHNV and YYDKDF (reference sequence). The CDR3 covers 16 residues. Oncomine TCR Beta short-read sequencing was applied to DNA from cultured CD4+ T cells. TCRdb fed the PCR reads into MiXCR, producing one record per CDR3 protein. The sample yields some 9,300 distinct CDR3 sequences, 35% to 50% seen once. Specimen: CD4+ T cells from blood, cultured in vitro. The receptor was isolated from a human donor who had recovered from COVID-19. The V and J genes are TRBV15 and TRBJ2-5; 8 bases agree with TRBD2. The CDR3 spells CATSRDGAGAEETQYF. Written as DNA, the CDR3 is TGTGCCACCAGCAGAGATGGAGCGGGAGCAGAAGAGACCCAGTACTTC. The full variable domain, with the rest looked up from reference TRBV15 and TRBJ2-5, is DAMVIQNPRYQVTQFGKPVTLSCSQTLNHNVMYWYQQKSSQAPKLLFHYYDKDFNNEADTPDNFQSRRPNTSFCFLDIRSPGLGDTAMYLCATSRDGAGAEETQYFGPGTRLLVL.